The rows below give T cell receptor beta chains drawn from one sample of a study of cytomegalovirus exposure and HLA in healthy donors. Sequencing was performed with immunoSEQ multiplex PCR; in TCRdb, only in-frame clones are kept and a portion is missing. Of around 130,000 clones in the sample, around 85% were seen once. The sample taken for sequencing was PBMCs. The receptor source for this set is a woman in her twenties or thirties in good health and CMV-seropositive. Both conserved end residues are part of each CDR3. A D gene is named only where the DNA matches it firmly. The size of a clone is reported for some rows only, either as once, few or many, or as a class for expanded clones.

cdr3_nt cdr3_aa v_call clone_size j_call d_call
TGTGCCAGCAGTTTGGACTTCAACACAGATACGCAGTATTTT CASSLDFNTDTQYF TRBV28 NA TRBJ2-3 NA
TGCGCCAGCTCCCCCCCCACCTCGGGCAATGAGCAGTTCTTC CASSPPTSGNEQFF TRBV5-1 NA TRBJ2-1 NA
TGTGCCAGTAGTATAGACACCATTAGCAGACCCTACGAGCAGTACTTC CASSIDTISRPYEQYF TRBV19 NA TRBJ2-7 NA
TGCGCCAGCAGCCTAGGGGCTAGCGGGAGTGATACGCAGTATTTT CASSLGASGSDTQYF TRBV5-1 NA TRBJ2-3 TRBD2
TGTGCCAGCAGGGTGGGACAGGGGGCTTATGAGCAGTTCTTC CASRVGQGAYEQFF TRBV2 few TRBJ2-1 TRBD1
TGCGCCAGCAGCTTGCGGGCAGGGGACACCGGGGAGCTGTTTTTT CASSLRAGDTGELFF TRBV5-1 NA TRBJ2-2 NA
TGTGCCAGCTCACTAAGGACTAGCGGGAGTCACCACGAGCAGTACTTC CASSLRTSGSHHEQYF TRBV18 NA TRBJ2-7 TRBD2
TGTGCCAGTGGACAGGGGGCAGCAGGCACAGATACGCAGTATTTT CASGQGAAGTDTQYF TRBV6-1 NA TRBJ2-3 TRBD1
TGCAGTGCCCCCGGACAGGAAGGCTACACCTTC CSAPGQEGYTF TRBV20-1 NA TRBJ1-2 TRBD1
TGTGCCAGCAGATTGACAGGGGCGGGAGAGACCCAGTACTTC CASRLTGAGETQYF TRBV2 NA TRBJ2-5 TRBD1
TGTGCCAGCAGCCTCTCTGGGGGGGGCACTGAAGCTTTCTTT CASSLSGGGTEAFF TRBV9 NA TRBJ1-1 NA
TGTGCCACCCAGCGACAGGCCTTTGAAGCTTTCTTT CATQRQAFEAFF TRBV28 NA TRBJ1-1 NA
TGCGCCAGCAGTGCAGGAGGGGCCTATGGCTACACCTTC CASSAGGAYGYTF TRBV10-1 NA TRBJ1-2 NA
TGCGCCAGCAGCTTGGGGGGGCACCCTAGCAGTAACACCATATATTTT CASSLGGHPSSNTIYF TRBV5-1 NA TRBJ1-3 NA
TGTGCCAGCAGCTTATCGGGTCACATGCTAAATGGCTACACCTTC CASSLSGHMLNGYTF TRBV5-8 NA TRBJ1-2 NA
TGTGCCACTTCCGGGGGGGAAGAGACCCAGTACTTC CATSGGEETQYF TRBV2 NA TRBJ2-5 TRBD2
TGTGCCAGCAGTGGGGGGGCGGGAGTGGTCGGGGAGCTGTTTTTT CASSGGAGVVGELFF TRBV27 NA TRBJ2-2 NA
TGTGCCAGCCGACCCCCGGGGACACCCAAGAAAGAGCAGTTCTTC CASRPPGTPKKEQFF TRBV16 NA TRBJ2-1 NA
TGTGCCAGCAGAACTAGCGGGAGTTACGTGTGGAATGAGCAGTTCTTC CASRTSGSYVWNEQFF TRBV28 NA TRBJ2-1 TRBD2
TGTGCCATCACCCGGGCGGGAGGGGTGGATGAGCAGTTCTTC CAITRAGGVDEQFF TRBV10-3 NA TRBJ2-1 TRBD2
TGTGCCAGTAGTCCCCGCGACAGGGCCAAACTGTTTTTT CASSPRDRAKLFF TRBV19 few TRBJ1-4 TRBD1
TGTGCCAGCAGCGTAGTATCAGGGGCTTGGGCTGAGCAGTTCTTC CASSVVSGAWAEQFF TRBV9 NA TRBJ2-1 NA
TGCGCCAGCAGCATGGGAAGCGGAAACACCATATATTTT CASSMGSGNTIYF TRBV5-1 NA TRBJ1-3 NA
TGCGCCAGCAGCTTAGCACCAGGGGGGATAGGGGAAAAACTGTTTTTT CASSLAPGGIGEKLFF TRBV5-1 NA TRBJ1-4 TRBD1
TGCAGCGTTGACTCAGGGCGGAACACTGAAGCTTTCTTT CSVDSGRNTEAFF TRBV29-1 NA TRBJ1-1 NA
TGTGCCATCAGTACGGTGGAGGGAGAGCAGTACTTC CAISTVEGEQYF TRBV10-3 NA TRBJ2-7 NA
TGTGCCAGCAGCCCTCAACCTGGGACTAGCGGGGGAACCGGGGAGCTGTTTTTT CASSPQPGTSGGTGELFF TRBV12-1 NA TRBJ2-2 NA
TGTGCCAGCAGTCCTCGGACTAGCTTCGATGAGCAGTTCTTC CASSPRTSFDEQFF TRBV6-5 NA TRBJ2-1 TRBD2
TGCGCCAGCAGCTCACAGGGGGCGCGTACTAATGAAAAACTGTTTTTT CASSSQGARTNEKLFF TRBV5-1 NA TRBJ1-4 TRBD1
TGTGCCAGCAGTTACTCCCTAAGACTATACTACGAGCAGTACTTC CASSYSLRLYYEQYF TRBV6-5 NA TRBJ2-7 NA
TGCGCCACCGGGGGAGACAGGGAGCGCAATCAGCCCCAGCATTTT CATGGDRERNQPQHF TRBV10-2 NA TRBJ1-5 TRBD1
TGTGCCAGCAGAGCCGACAGGGTCCTGAACACTGAAGCTTTCTTT CASRADRVLNTEAFF TRBV6-6 NA TRBJ1-1 TRBD1
TGTGCCAGCAGCTTAGTGGCCGGGGTTTACACCGGGGAGCTGTTTTTT CASSLVAGVYTGELFF TRBV11-2 NA TRBJ2-2 NA
TGTGCCAGCAGCTCCCGGGACAGGGGTGCCGAGCAGTACTTC CASSSRDRGAEQYF TRBV11-3 NA TRBJ2-7 TRBD1
TGTGCCAGTCATCCTAACACAGGAGCCCCTAGTTATGGCTACACCTTC CASHPNTGAPSYGYTF TRBV25-1 NA TRBJ1-2 NA
TGTGCCAGCAGCGGGACATTGAATTCACCCCTCCACTTT CASSGTLNSPLHF TRBV6-5 NA TRBJ1-6 NA
TGTGCCAGCAGTACGGACAGGGCCTCCTACGAGCAGTACTTC CASSTDRASYEQYF TRBV6-5 NA TRBJ2-7 TRBD1
TGCAGCGTCGGCGGAGGGAACACTGAAGCTTTCTTT CSVGGGNTEAFF TRBV29-1 few TRBJ1-1 NA
TGCAGCGTACCGACAGGGCCGAACACTGAAGCTTTCTTT CSVPTGPNTEAFF TRBV29-1 NA TRBJ1-1 TRBD1
TGTGCCAGCAGCCGCGACAGTACGGAGACCCAGTACTTC CASSRDSTETQYF TRBV5-4 once TRBJ2-5 NA
TGCAGCGTTAAACCGCGGGGGTTAACTGAAGCTTTCTTT CSVKPRGLTEAFF TRBV29-1 once TRBJ1-1 NA
TGTGCCAGCAGTGACCAGGGGGACTATGGCTACACCTTC CASSDQGDYGYTF TRBV2 NA TRBJ1-2 TRBD1
TGTGCCAGCAGCCCTTCCACTAGCGGGCCTAGCACAGATACGCAGTATTTT CASSPSTSGPSTDTQYF TRBV7-9 NA TRBJ2-3 TRBD2
TGTGCCAGCAGCTTAACACCGAGACAGGCCCACCTTTTCTCTGGAAACACCATATATTTT CASSLTPRQAHLFSGNTIYF TRBV7-3 NA TRBJ1-3 NA
TGCGCCAGCAGCTTGGTCGGGACACCCCAAGAGACCCAGTACTTC CASSLVGTPQETQYF TRBV5-1 once TRBJ2-5 NA
TGTGCCAGCAGCTTGACAGGAAAAGGGAACACTGAAGCTTTCTTT CASSLTGKGNTEAFF TRBV5-4 NA TRBJ1-1 NA
TGTGCCAGTAACCTAGGGGTGGACACTGAAGCTTTCTTT CASNLGVDTEAFF TRBV19 NA TRBJ1-1 NA
TGTGCCAGCAGCACGACAGGACTTAGCAATCAGCCCCAGCATTTT CASSTTGLSNQPQHF TRBV5-6 NA TRBJ1-5 NA
TGTGCCAGCAGCCCACGTAGGGAGGTCACTGAAGCTTTCTTT CASSPRREVTEAFF TRBV11-2 NA TRBJ1-1 NA
TGTGCCAGCAGTTCGGACAGGGAGGGCAATCAGCCCCAGCATTTT CASSSDREGNQPQHF TRBV28 once TRBJ1-5 TRBD1
TGTGCCAGCAGTCCCAACTCCCACTACACCTTC CASSPNSHYTF TRBV6-6 NA TRBJ1-2 NA
TGTGCCAGCAGTGCAGGGGACGGAAACACCATATATTTT CASSAGDGNTIYF TRBV6-1 NA TRBJ1-3 NA
TGTGCCAGCATTTTCCAAACTGAAGCTTTCTTT CASIFQTEAFF TRBV2 NA TRBJ1-1 NA
TGTGCCAGCAGCGCCGGACAGACTTCCAGCTCCTACGAGCAGTACTTC CASSAGQTSSSYEQYF TRBV9 NA TRBJ2-7 NA
TGTGCCAGCTCACTCATACAGGTGGGGCACACTGAAGCTTTCTTT CASSLIQVGHTEAFF TRBV18 NA TRBJ1-1 NA
TGCAGCGTTGCGAGGACTAGCGGGGGGCCTAGCACAGATACGCAGTATTTT CSVARTSGGPSTDTQYF TRBV29-1 NA TRBJ2-3 TRBD2
TGCAGCGGCAGGGACACCGGGGAGCTGTTTTTT CSGRDTGELFF TRBV29-1 NA TRBJ2-2 NA
TGTGCCTGGATTCCGAGGGTCTCCTACGAGCAGTACTTC CAWIPRVSYEQYF TRBV30 NA TRBJ2-7 NA
TGTGCCAGCCTCGACGGGGTTCGAGAAAAACTGTTTTTT CASLDGVREKLFF TRBV6-6 NA TRBJ1-4 NA